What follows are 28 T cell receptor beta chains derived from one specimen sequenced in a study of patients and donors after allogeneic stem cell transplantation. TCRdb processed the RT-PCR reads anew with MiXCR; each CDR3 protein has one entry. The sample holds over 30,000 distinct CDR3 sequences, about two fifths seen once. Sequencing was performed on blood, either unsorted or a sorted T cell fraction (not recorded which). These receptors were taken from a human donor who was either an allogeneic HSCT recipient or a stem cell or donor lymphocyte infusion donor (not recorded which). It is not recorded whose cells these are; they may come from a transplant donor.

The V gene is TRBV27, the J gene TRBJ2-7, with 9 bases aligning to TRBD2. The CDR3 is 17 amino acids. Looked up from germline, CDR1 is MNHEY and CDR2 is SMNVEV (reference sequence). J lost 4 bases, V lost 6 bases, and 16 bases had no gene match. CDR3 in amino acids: CASSRASGALREYEQYF. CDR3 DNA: TGTGCCAGCAGCCGGGCTAGCGGGGCGCTAAGGGAATACGAGCAGTACTTC.

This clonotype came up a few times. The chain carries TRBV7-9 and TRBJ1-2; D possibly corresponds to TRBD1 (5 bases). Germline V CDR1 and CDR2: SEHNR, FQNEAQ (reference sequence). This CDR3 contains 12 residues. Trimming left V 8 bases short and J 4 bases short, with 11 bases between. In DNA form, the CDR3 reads TGTGCCAGCGGGGGAGTAGTCTATGGCTACACCTTC. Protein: CASGGVVYGYTF.

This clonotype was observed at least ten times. The CDR3 sequence: CASSSGPQETQYF. In DNA form, the CDR3 reads TGTGCCAGCAGTTCCGGGCCCCAAGAGACCCAGTACTTC. The chain combines TRBV12-3 or TRBV12-4 with TRBJ2-5, with D unclear. This CDR3 contains 13 residues. Trimming pared 4 bases from V and 1 base from J, leaving 7 bases between.

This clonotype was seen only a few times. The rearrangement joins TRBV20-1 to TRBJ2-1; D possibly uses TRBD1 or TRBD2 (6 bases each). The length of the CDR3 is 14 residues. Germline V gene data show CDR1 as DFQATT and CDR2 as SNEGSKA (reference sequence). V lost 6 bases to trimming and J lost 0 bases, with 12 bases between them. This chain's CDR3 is CSAQGLSSYNEQFF. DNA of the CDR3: TGCAGTGCACAGGGACTGAGCTCCTACAATGAGCAGTTCTTC.

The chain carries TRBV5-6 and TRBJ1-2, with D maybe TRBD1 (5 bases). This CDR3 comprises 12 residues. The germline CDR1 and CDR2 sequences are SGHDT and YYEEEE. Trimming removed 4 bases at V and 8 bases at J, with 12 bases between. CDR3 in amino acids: CASSPRRGGYTF. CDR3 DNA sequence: TGTGCCAGCAGCCCCAGGCGGGGGGGCTACACCTTC.

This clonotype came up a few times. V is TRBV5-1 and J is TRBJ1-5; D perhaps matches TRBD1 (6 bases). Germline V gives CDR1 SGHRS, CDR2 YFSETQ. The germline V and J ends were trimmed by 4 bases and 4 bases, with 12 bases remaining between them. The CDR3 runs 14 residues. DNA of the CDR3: TGCGCCAGCAGCCCTTCTGACAGGAATCAGCCCCAGCATTTT. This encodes CASSPSDRNQPQHF. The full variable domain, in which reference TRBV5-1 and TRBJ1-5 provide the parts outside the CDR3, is KAGVTQTPRYLIKTRGQQVTLSCSPISGHRSVSWYQQTPGQGLQFLFEYFSETQRNKGNFPGRFSGRQFSNSRSEMNVSTLELGDSALYLCASSPSDRNQPQHFGDGTRLSIL.

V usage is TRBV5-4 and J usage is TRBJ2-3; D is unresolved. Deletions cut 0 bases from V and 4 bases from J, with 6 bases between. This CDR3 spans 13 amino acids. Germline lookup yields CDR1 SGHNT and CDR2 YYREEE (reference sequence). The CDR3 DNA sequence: TGTGCCAGCAGCTTGGCCCGGCCAGATACGCAGTATTTT. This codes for CASSLARPDTQYF.

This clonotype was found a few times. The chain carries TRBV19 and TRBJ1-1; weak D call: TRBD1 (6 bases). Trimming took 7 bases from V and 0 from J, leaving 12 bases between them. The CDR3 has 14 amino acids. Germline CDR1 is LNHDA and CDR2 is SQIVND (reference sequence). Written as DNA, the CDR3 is TGTGCCAGTACGGGGGCGTTTGTGAACACTGAAGCTTTCTTT. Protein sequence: CASTGAFVNTEAFF.

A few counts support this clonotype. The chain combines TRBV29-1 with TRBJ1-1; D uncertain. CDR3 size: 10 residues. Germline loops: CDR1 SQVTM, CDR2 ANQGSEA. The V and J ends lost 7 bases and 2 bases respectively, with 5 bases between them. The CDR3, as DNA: TGCAGCGACTCCAACACTGAAGCTTTCTTT. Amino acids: CSDSNTEAFF.

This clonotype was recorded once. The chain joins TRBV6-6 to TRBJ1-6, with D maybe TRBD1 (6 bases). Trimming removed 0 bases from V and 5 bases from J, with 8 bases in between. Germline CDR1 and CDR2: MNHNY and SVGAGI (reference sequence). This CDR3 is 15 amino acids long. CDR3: CASSYSTGDNSPLHF. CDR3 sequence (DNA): TGTGCCAGCAGTTACTCGACAGGCGATAATTCACCCCTCCACTTT.

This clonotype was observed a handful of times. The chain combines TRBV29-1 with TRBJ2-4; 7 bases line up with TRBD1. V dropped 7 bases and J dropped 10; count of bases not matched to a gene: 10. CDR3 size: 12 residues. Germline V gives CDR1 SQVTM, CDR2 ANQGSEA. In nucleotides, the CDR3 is TGCAGCGGCTTGACAGGGTCCACTATTCAGTACTTC. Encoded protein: CSGLTGSTIQYF.

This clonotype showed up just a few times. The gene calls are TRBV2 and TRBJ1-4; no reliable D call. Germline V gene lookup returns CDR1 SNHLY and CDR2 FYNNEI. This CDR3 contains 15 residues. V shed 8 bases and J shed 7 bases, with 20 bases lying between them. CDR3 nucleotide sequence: TGTGCCAGCGGCCGCGGCTCACGGGTGGGTGAAAAACTGTTTTTT. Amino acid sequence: CASGRGSRVGEKLFF. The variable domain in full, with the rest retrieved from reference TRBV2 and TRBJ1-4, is EPEVTQTPSHQVTQMGQEVILRCVPISNHLYFYWYRQILGQKVEFLVSFYNNEISEKSEIFDDQFSVERPDGSNFTLKIRSTKLEDSAMYFCASGRGSRVGEKLFFGSGTQLSVL.

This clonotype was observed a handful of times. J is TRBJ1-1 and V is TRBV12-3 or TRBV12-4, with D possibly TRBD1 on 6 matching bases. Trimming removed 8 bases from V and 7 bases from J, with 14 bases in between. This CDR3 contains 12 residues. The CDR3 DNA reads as TGTGCCAGCGGATGGGACATCCTTGAAGCTTTCTTT. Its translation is CASGWDILEAFF.

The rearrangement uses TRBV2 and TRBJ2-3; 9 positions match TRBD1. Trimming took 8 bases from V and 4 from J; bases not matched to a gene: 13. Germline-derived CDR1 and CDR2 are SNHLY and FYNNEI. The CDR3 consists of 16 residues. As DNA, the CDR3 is TGTGCCAGCCTCTCCCCGGGACAGGGTAGCGCAGATACGCAGTATTTT. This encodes CASLSPGQGSADTQYF.

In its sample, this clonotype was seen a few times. CDR3 region: CATSEDVGNTIYF. The CDR3 nucleotides read TGTGCCACCAGTGAGGACGTTGGAAACACCATATATTTT. J is TRBJ1-3 and V is TRBV24-1; D is undetermined. This CDR3 is 13 amino acids long. V was trimmed by 4 bases and J by 3 bases, leaving 6 bases between them. Germline assignment: CDR1 KGHDR and CDR2 SFDVKD.

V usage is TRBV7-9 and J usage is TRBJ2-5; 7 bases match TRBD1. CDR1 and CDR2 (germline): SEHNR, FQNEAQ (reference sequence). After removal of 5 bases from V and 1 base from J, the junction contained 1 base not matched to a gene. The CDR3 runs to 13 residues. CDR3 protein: CASSHRGQETQYF. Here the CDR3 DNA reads TGTGCCAGCAGCCACAGGGGCCAAGAGACCCAGTACTTC.

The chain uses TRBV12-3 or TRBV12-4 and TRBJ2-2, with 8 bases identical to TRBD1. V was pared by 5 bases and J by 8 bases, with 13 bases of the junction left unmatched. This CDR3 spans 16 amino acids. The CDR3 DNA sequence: TGTGCCAGCAGTGGCCCCGGGACAGGAGTAGGGGGGGAGCTGTTTTTT. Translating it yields CASSGPGTGVGGELFF.

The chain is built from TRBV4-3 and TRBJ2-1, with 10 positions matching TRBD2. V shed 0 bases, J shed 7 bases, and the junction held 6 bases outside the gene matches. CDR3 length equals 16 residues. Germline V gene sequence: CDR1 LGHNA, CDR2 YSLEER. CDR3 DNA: TGCGCCAGCAGCCAAGATGTCCTAGCGGGAGTGAATGAGCAGTTCTTC. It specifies CASSQDVLAGVNEQFF.

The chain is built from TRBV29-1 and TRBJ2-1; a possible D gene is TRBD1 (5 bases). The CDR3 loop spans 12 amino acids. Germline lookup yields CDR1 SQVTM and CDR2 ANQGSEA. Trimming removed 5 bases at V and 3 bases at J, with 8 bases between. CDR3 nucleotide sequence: TGCAGCGTTATGACAGACTACAATGAGCAGTTCTTC. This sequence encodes CSVMTDYNEQFF.

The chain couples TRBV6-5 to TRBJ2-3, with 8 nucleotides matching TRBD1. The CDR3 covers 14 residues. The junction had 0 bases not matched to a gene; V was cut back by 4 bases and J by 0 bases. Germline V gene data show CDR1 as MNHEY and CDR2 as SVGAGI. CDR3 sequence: CASSWTGSTDTQYF. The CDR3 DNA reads TGTGCCAGCAGTTGGACAGGGAGCACAGATACGCAGTATTTT.

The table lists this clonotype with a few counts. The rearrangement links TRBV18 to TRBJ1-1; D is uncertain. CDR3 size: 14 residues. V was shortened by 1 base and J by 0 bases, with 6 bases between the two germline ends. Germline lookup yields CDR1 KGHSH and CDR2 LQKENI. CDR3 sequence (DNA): TGTGCCAGCTCACCACAATACTTGAACACTGAAGCTTTCTTT. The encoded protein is CASSPQYLNTEAFF.

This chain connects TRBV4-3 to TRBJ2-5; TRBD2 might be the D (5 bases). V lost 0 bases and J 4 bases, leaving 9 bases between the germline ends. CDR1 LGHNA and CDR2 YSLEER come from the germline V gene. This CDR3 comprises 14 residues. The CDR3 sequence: CASSQERGVETQYF. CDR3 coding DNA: TGCGCCAGCAGCCAAGAACGGGGAGTAGAGACCCAGTACTTC.

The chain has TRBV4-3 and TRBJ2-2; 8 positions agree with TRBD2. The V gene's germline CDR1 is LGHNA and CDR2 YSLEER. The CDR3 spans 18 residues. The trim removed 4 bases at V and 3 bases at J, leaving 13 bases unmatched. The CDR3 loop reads CASSPQAPGGADTGELFF. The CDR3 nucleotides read TGCGCCAGCAGCCCACAAGCCCCGGGGGGGGCGGACACCGGGGAGCTGTTTTTT.

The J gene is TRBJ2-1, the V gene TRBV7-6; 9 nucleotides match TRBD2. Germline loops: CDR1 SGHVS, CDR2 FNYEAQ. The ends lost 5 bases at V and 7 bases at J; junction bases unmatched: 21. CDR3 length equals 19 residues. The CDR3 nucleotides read TGTGCCAGCAGCCGCTCAAGCGGGACTAGCCACACCCCTGTGAATGAGCAGTTCTTC. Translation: CASSRSSGTSHTPVNEQFF.

The CDR3 coding sequence is TGTGCCACCAGCATGGGACAGGGGGTAACAGATACGCAGTATTTT. This codes for CATSMGQGVTDTQYF. The chain joins TRBV15 to TRBJ2-3; 11 bases line up with TRBD1. Germline trimming cut 4 bases from V and 3 bases from J; bases unmatched to any gene: 3. This CDR3 spans 15 amino acids. Germline CDR1 reads LNHNV; CDR2 reads YYDKDF (reference sequence).

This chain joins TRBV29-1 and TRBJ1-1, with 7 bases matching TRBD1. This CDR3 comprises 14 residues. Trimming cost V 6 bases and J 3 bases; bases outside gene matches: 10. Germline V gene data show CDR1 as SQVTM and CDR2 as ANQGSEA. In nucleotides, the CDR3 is TGCAGCGTACCAAACAGGGGCGGATACACTGAAGCTTTCTTT. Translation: CSVPNRGGYTEAFF.

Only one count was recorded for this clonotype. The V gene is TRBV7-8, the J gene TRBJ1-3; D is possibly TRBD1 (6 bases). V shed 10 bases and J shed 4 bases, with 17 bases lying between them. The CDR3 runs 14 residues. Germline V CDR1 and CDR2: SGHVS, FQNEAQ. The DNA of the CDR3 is TGTGCCACCTCGAACAGGGTACCAGGAAACACCATATATTTT. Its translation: CATSNRVPGNTIYF.

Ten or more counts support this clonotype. The CDR3 protein is CASSLGLDPYNEQFF. Written as DNA, the CDR3 is TGCGCCAGCAGCTTGGGACTAGACCCCTACAATGAGCAGTTCTTC. The chain combines TRBV5-1 with TRBJ2-1; TRBD2 is a possible D gene (6 bases). This CDR3 has 15 amino acids. Germline CDR1 and CDR2: SGHRS and YFSETQ. Trimming took off 0 bases at V and 2 bases at J, with 9 bases between the two ends.